Listed below are T cell receptor beta chains from one sample, sequenced in a study of PD-1 blockade in classical Hodgkin lymphoma. Data came from immunoSEQ multiplex PCR; TCRdb stores just in-frame clones and leaves some out. The data show roughly 70,000 clones, with 93% seen just once and roughly 2.5% held by the top ten. The specimen was peripheral blood mononuclear cells (PBMCs). These receptors all stem from a human donor with classical Hodgkin lymphoma. Each CDR3 is given with its conserved first and last residue. The D gene is left open where the match is weak. Some rows mark clone size as missing; the rest say once, few, many or name a class of expanded clone.

DNA: TGTGCCATCAGCGGACAGGCCGGGGCGTATGAAAAACTGTTTTTT
CDR3: CAISGQAGAYEKLFF
length: 15
J: TRBJ1-4
D: TRBD1
size: once
V: TRBV10-3

DNA: TGTGCCAGCAGCTCGCTCTCCGGGACACCCGGCACCTTC
CDR3: CASSSLSGTPGTF
length: 13
J: TRBJ1-2
D: NA
size: NA
V: TRBV7-2

DNA: TGTGCCAGCAGCCTCGCGGTAGCGGTAAATGAGCAGTTCTTC
CDR3: CASSLAVAVNEQFF
length: 14
J: TRBJ2-1
D: NA
size: once
V: TRBV7-9

DNA: TGTGCCAGCAGTTTATTCAGGGTTAATCAGCCCCAGCATTTT
CDR3: CASSLFRVNQPQHF
length: 14
J: TRBJ1-5
D: NA
size: NA
V: TRBV27

DNA: TGCGCCAGCAGCCCCGGGGGGACGGGGGCAAGGACTGAAGCTTTCTTT
CDR3: CASSPGGTGARTEAFF
length: 16
J: TRBJ1-1
D: NA
size: NA
V: TRBV5-1

DNA: TGTGCCACCAGCAGAGGTGGGACAGGGTGGATCTACGAGCAGTACTTC
CDR3: CATSRGGTGWIYEQYF
length: 16
J: TRBJ2-7
D: TRBD1
size: NA
V: TRBV15

DNA: TGTGCCAGCAGCCAAGCGGACCAATACTACAATGAGCAGTTCTTC
CDR3: CASSQADQYYNEQFF
length: 15
J: TRBJ2-1
D: NA
size: NA
V: TRBV5-6

DNA: TGTGCCAGCAGTGGAGCCGAACTGACAGGTTCCTACGAGCAGTACTTC
CDR3: CASSGAELTGSYEQYF
length: 16
J: TRBJ2-7
D: NA
size: NA
V: TRBV2

DNA: TGTGCCAGCTCACCAGGGCGGCACTACGAGCAGTACTTC
CDR3: CASSPGRHYEQYF
length: 13
J: TRBJ2-7
D: NA
size: NA
V: TRBV18

DNA: TGTGCCAGCAGCTCACAAGGGGGGGAGACCCAGTACTTC
CDR3: CASSSQGGETQYF
length: 13
J: TRBJ2-5
D: NA
size: few
V: TRBV5-4

DNA: TGCGCCAGCCAACAGCCCGGCACAGATACGCAGTATTTT
CDR3: CASQQPGTDTQYF
length: 13
J: TRBJ2-3
D: NA
size: NA
V: TRBV5-1